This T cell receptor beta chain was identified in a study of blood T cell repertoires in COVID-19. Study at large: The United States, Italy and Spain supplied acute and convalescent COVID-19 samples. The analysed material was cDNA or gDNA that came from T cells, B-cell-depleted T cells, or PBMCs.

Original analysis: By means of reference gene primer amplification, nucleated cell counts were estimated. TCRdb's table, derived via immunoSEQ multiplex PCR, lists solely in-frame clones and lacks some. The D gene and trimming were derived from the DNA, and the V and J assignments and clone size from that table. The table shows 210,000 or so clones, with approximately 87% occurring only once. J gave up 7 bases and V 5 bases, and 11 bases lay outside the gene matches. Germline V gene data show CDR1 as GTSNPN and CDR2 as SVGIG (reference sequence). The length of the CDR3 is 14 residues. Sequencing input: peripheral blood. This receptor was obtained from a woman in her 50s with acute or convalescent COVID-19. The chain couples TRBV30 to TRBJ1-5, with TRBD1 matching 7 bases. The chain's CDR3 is CAWALMTGNQPQHF. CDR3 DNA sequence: TGTGCCTGGGCCCTAATGACAGGGAACCAGCCCCAGCATTTT.